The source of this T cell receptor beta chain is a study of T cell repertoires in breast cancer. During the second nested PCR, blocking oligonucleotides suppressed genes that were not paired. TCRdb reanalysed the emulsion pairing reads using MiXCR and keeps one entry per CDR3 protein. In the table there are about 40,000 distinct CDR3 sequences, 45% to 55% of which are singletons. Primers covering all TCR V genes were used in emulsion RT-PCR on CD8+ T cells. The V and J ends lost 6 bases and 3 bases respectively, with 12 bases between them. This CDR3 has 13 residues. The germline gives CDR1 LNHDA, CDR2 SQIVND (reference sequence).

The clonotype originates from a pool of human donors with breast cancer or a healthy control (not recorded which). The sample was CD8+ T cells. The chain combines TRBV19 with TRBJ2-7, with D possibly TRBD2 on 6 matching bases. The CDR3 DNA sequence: TGTGCCAGTAGAGGTAGCGGAGGCTACGAGCAGTACTTC. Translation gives CASRGSGGYEQYF. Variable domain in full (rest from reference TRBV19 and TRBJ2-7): DGGITQSPKYLFRKEGQNVTLSCEQNLNHDAMYWYRQDPGQGLRLIYYSQIVNDFQKGDIAEGYSVSREKKESFPLTVTSAQKNPTAFYLCASRGSGGYEQYFGPGTRLTVT.